This TCR beta chain came from a study of cytomegalovirus exposure and HLA in healthy donors. Study-wide points: Available immune exposure information covered CMV serostatus only.

On this clone itself: The antigen remains unidentified.

The V and J ends lost 3 bases and 7 bases respectively, with 16 bases between them. The CDR3 has 14 residues. The germline V gene has CDR1 LNHDA and CDR2 SQIVND (reference sequence). Researchers ran the PCR with 60 Vbeta and 13 Jbeta primers. Generated by immunoSEQ multiplex PCR, the TCRdb table keeps only in-frame clones and is missing some. The repertoire consists of some 180,000 clones, with 77% occurring once and the leading ten covering approximately 1.4%. J is TRBJ2-7 and V is TRBV19; perhaps TRBD2 as D (5 bases). The sequenced sample was PBMCs. The clonotype comes from a young man in good health and CMV-seronegative. CDR3 sequence reads: CASSIKESPGEQYF. The CDR3 region has the DNA TGTGCCAGTAGTATCAAAGAGTCGCCGGGGGAGCAGTACTTC.